The clone carrying this T cell receptor (beta chain) has only one observation. The source of the sample is a study of control samples from healthy donors and cancer patients. Trimming cost V 4 bases and J 0 bases, with 6 bases left between them. The CDR3 covers 13 residues. CDR1 is SGHDN, CDR2 FVKESK, per germline. Clones were read by immunoSEQ multiplex PCR, and TCRdb kept only the in-frame ones, dropping some. The data contain roughly 450,000 clones, 90% of them singletons. V is TRBV14 and J is TRBJ1-1; no reliable D call. Sequencing was done on a sample of PBMCs. This clonotype originated in a man aged 40-49 years with head and neck cancer. This CDR3 reads CASSPDMNTEAFF. The CDR3, as DNA: TGTGCCAGCAGCCCCGATATGAACACTGAAGCTTTCTTT.